The rows below give T cell receptor beta chains drawn from one sample of a study of blood T cell repertoires in COVID-19. The table came from immunoSEQ multiplex PCR; TCRdb's copy has only in-frame clones and leaves some out. The table has about 54,000 clones, roughly 86% seen once. The sequenced material came from peripheral blood. Receptors were obtained from a man aged 60 to 75 with active COVID-19. Each CDR3 is given with its conserved first and last residue. Each record gives: D gene, clone size, V gene, J gene, CDR3 length, CDR3 protein, CDR3 DNA. A D gene is named only where the DNA matches it firmly. A row's size may be missing; if present it is once, few, many or a size class.

D: TRBD1
size: -
V: TRBV6-5
J: TRBJ1-6
length: 15
CDR3: CASSITGGYNSPLHF
DNA: TGTGCCAGCAGTATTACAGGGGGCTATAATTCACCCCTCCACTTT

D: TRBD2
size: -
V: TRBV5-1
J: TRBJ2-7
length: 14
CDR3: CASSGGTTTYEQYF
DNA: TGCGCCAGCAGCGGCGGGACTACCACCTACGAGCAGTACTTC

D: -
size: -
V: TRBV6-4
J: TRBJ1-1
length: 14
CDR3: CASRIQGRNTEAFF
DNA: TGTGCCAGCAGGATACAGGGTAGGAACACTGAAGCTTTCTTT

D: -
size: -
V: TRBV7-8
J: TRBJ2-1
length: 17
CDR3: CASSSRGWERRSNEQFF
DNA: TGTGCCAGCAGCTCCCGGGGGTGGGAGCGGAGGTCCAATGAGCAGTTCTTC

D: -
size: -
V: TRBV5-5
J: TRBJ2-7
length: 12
CDR3: CASSFSSGEQYF
DNA: TGTGCCAGCAGCTTCTCTTCCGGCGAGCAGTACTTC

D: TRBD1
size: -
V: TRBV27
J: TRBJ2-5
length: 16
CDR3: CASRVWGMDRWETQYF
DNA: TGTGCCAGCAGGGTCTGGGGGATGGACAGGTGGGAGACCCAGTACTTC

D: -
size: -
V: TRBV21-1
J: TRBJ1-1
length: 15
CDR3: CASSPTGGKNTEAFF
DNA: TGTGCCAGCAGCCCGACGGGCGGGAAGAACACTGAAGCTTTCTTT

D: -
size: -
V: TRBV10-2
J: TRBJ1-5
length: 15
CDR3: CASSPGQRGNQPQHF
DNA: TGCGCCAGCAGCCCCGGACAGAGAGGCAATCAGCCCCAGCATTTT

D: TRBD1
size: -
V: TRBV6-5
J: TRBJ2-7
length: 15
CDR3: CASSSAGQGSYEQYF
DNA: TGTGCCAGCAGTTCAGCCGGACAGGGATCCTACGAGCAGTACTTC

D: -
size: -
V: TRBV5-1
J: TRBJ2-7
length: 13
CDR3: CASSSGTYYEQYF
DNA: TGCGCCAGCAGCTCCGGGACTTACTACGAGCAGTACTTC

D: -
size: -
V: TRBV9
J: TRBJ2-7
length: 14
CDR3: CASSVAAVPYEQYF
DNA: TGTGCCAGCAGCGTAGCAGCGGTACCCTACGAGCAGTACTTC

D: -
size: -
V: TRBV5-4
J: TRBJ2-1
length: 15
CDR3: CASSDSESSYNEQFF
DNA: TGTGCCAGCAGCGATAGCGAGAGCTCCTACAATGAGCAGTTCTTC

D: TRBD2
size: -
V: TRBV7-2
J: TRBJ2-1
length: 18
CDR3: CASSSPRLADFSYNEQFF
DNA: TGTGCCAGCAGCTCCCCCCGACTAGCGGATTTCTCCTACAATGAGCAGTTCTTC

D: TRBD2
size: -
V: TRBV5-1
J: TRBJ2-3
length: 17
CDR3: CASSFSGTSGSTDTQYF
DNA: TGCGCCAGCAGCTTCTCCGGGACTAGCGGGAGCACAGATACGCAGTATTTT

D: TRBD1
size: -
V: TRBV7-3
J: TRBJ1-1
length: 16
CDR3: CASSLSTGGWNTEAFF
DNA: TGTGCCAGCAGCTTGAGTACAGGGGGCTGGAACACTGAAGCTTTCTTT

D: TRBD2
size: -
V: TRBV2
J: TRBJ2-7
length: 14
CDR3: CASRDTSVIYEQYF
DNA: TGTGCCAGCAGAGATACTAGCGTAATCTACGAGCAGTACTTC

D: -
size: -
V: TRBV19
J: TRBJ1-4
length: 15
CDR3: CASSIRNTRGEKLFF
DNA: TGTGCCAGTAGTATCCGAAACACCCGAGGTGAAAAACTGTTTTTT

D: -
size: -
V: TRBV3-1/TRBV3-2
J: TRBJ2-3
length: 14
CDR3: CASSQEASTDTQYF
DNA: TGTGCCAGCAGCCAAGAGGCTAGCACAGATACGCAGTATTTT

D: TRBD2
size: -
V: TRBV6-5
J: TRBJ2-7
length: 13
CDR3: CASKVAGGHEQYF
DNA: TGTGCCAGCAAGGTAGCGGGAGGGCACGAGCAGTACTTC

D: TRBD2
size: once
V: TRBV2
J: TRBJ2-7
length: 15
CDR3: CASSEGLAVSYEQYF
DNA: TGTGCCAGCAGTGAAGGTCTAGCGGTCTCCTACGAGCAGTACTTC